These 9 T cell receptor beta chains share one sample of origin, sequenced in a study of tumor-infiltrating lymphocytes in primary liver carcinoma. From 450 to 600 ng total RNA, TCR beta cDNA was generated with a primer in the constant region. ARM-PCR, slightly modified, supplied the TCR beta libraries through three nested multiplex PCR rounds. The study ran its first two PCR rounds for 9 to 10 cycles each, using TRBV1-TRBV30 forward primers and a C-beta reverse primer. TCRdb passed the multiplex PCR reads through MiXCR, listing each CDR3 protein once. In the table there are some 110,000 distinct CDR3 sequences, around 64% of which are singletons. It was from approximately 20-30 mg of unsorted bulk tissue that RNA and DNA were co-extracted. The sequencing sample was made of liver tumor tissue from sampling region 3. Subset specified: tumor region T3, left-lateral pole. All receptors come from a woman aged 60-75 years with primary liver carcinoma and hepatitis B virus infection.

About this clonotype: A much larger clone differs from this one at a single base, so this may be a read error. The V gene is TRBV30, the J gene TRBJ2-7; D call uncertain. The CDR3 spans 13 residues. Per germline, CDR1 GTSNPN and CDR2 SVGIG (reference sequence). V lost 2 bases, J lost 3 bases, and 11 bases lay in between. Here the CDR3 reads CAWSRHLDYEQYF. The CDR3 coding sequence is TGTGCCTGGAGTCGACACCTAGACTACGAGCAGTACTTC.

Concerning this clonotype: The germline gene is not matched at one end of the junction; a read error may be the cause. This chain joins TRBV11-2 and TRBJ1-1; the D is unclear. The germline CDR1 and CDR2 sequences are SGHAT and FQNNGV. This CDR3 is built from 15 residues. The CDR3 reads CANSPVRVMNTEAFF. In nucleotides, the CDR3 is TGTGCCAACAGCCCAGTCCGGGTAATGAACACTGAAGCTTTCTTT.

Remarks on this clonotype: It may be a read error: a sequence one base away is much more abundant. This chain links TRBV28 with TRBJ2-7; D unresolved. In germline, CDR1 is MDHEN, CDR2 SYDVKM. The CDR3 is 12 residues long. CDR3 bases: TGTGCCAGGAGTTTGAAGCCCCACGAGCAGTACTTC. Amino acid sequence: CARSLKPHEQYF.

The sample holds many counts of this clonotype. CDR3: CASRSLLAANTGELFF. For the CDR3, the DNA is TGTGCCAGCAGATCCCTCCTAGCGGCGAACACCGGGGAGCTGTTTTTT. This chain links TRBV12-3 or TRBV12-4 with TRBJ2-2; TRBD2 agrees at 7 bases. V trimming: 6 bases; J trimming: 0 bases; junction bases outside the gene matches: 7. This CDR3 contains 16 residues.

V usage is TRBV28 and J usage is TRBJ2-1; TRBD1 matches 7 bases. The CDR3 spans 15 residues. Germline CDR1 is MDHEN and CDR2 is SYDVKM. The junction had 10 bases not matched to a gene; V was cut back by 5 bases and J by 6 bases. In DNA, the CDR3 is TGTGCCAGCAGTAACCCCGGGACAGTCGTCAATGAGCAGTTCTTC. It codes for CASSNPGTVVNEQFF.

This clonotype was detected a few times. The rearrangement uses TRBV7-9 and TRBJ1-1; D call uncertain. Germline V CDR1 and CDR2: SEHNR, FQNEAQ (reference sequence). V was shortened by 7 bases and J by 4 bases, with 10 bases between the two germline ends. CDR3 length equals 12 residues. The CDR3, as DNA: TGTGCCAGCAACTCCCTTGGCACTGAAGCTTTCTTT. Translation: CASNSLGTEAFF.

Many counts were recorded for this clonotype. This chain uses TRBV29-1 with TRBJ2-3; D is perhaps TRBD2 (7 bases). The germline gives CDR1 SQVTM, CDR2 ANQGSEA. This CDR3 spans 15 amino acids. V lost 4 bases, J lost 4 bases, and 18 bases lay in between. In nucleotides, the CDR3 is TGCAGCGTTGGGGGAGGGGGGACCACATCAGATACGCAGTATTTT. It codes for CSVGGGGTTSDTQYF.

A remark on this clonotype: At one of its ends the junction is not consistent with the germline gene, which may arise from a read error. The chain has TRBV6-1 and TRBJ2-1; 11 positions agree with TRBD2. Germline V gives CDR1 MNHNS, CDR2 SASEGT. This CDR3 region has 20 residues. The CDR3 bases are TGTGCCGGCAGTGACCCTAGCGGGAGGCTCCAAGGAGGAGTGAGGGATGAGCAGTTCTTC. Amino acid sequence: CAGSDPSGRLQGGVRDEQFF.

Remarks on this clonotype: This clone may be a read error of a much larger clone one base away. The V gene is TRBV5-1, the J gene TRBJ2-3, with 7 bases matching TRBD2. Germline CDR1 reads SGHRS; CDR2 reads YFSETQ. The CDR3 sequence is 14 residues long. The CDR3, as DNA: TGCGCCATCAGCCCCGGAGGCGGGGGAGATACGCAGTATTTT. Its protein product is CAISPGGGGDTQYF. The full variable domain, its missing parts supplied by reference TRBV5-1 and TRBJ2-3, is KAGVTQTPRYLIKTRGQQVTLSCSPISGHRSVSWYQQTPGQGLQFLFEYFSETQRNKGNFPGRFSGRQFSNSRSEMNVSTLELGDSALYLCAISPGGGGDTQYFGPGTRLTVL.